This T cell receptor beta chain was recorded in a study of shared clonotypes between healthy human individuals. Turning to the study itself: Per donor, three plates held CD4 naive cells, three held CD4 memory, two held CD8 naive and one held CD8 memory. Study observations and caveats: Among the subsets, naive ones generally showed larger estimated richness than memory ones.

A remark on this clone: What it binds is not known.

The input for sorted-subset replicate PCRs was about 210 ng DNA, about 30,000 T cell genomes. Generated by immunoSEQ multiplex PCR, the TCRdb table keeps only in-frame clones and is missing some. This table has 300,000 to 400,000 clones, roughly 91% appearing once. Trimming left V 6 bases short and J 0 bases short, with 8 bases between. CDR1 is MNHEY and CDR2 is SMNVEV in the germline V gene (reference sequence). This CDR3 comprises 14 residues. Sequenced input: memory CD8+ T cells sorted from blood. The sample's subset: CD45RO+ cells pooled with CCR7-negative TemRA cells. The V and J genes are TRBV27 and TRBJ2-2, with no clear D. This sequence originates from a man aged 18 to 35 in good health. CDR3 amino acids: CASRGVTNTGELFF. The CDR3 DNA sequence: TGTGCCAGCAGAGGAGTCACGAACACCGGGGAGCTGTTTTTT.